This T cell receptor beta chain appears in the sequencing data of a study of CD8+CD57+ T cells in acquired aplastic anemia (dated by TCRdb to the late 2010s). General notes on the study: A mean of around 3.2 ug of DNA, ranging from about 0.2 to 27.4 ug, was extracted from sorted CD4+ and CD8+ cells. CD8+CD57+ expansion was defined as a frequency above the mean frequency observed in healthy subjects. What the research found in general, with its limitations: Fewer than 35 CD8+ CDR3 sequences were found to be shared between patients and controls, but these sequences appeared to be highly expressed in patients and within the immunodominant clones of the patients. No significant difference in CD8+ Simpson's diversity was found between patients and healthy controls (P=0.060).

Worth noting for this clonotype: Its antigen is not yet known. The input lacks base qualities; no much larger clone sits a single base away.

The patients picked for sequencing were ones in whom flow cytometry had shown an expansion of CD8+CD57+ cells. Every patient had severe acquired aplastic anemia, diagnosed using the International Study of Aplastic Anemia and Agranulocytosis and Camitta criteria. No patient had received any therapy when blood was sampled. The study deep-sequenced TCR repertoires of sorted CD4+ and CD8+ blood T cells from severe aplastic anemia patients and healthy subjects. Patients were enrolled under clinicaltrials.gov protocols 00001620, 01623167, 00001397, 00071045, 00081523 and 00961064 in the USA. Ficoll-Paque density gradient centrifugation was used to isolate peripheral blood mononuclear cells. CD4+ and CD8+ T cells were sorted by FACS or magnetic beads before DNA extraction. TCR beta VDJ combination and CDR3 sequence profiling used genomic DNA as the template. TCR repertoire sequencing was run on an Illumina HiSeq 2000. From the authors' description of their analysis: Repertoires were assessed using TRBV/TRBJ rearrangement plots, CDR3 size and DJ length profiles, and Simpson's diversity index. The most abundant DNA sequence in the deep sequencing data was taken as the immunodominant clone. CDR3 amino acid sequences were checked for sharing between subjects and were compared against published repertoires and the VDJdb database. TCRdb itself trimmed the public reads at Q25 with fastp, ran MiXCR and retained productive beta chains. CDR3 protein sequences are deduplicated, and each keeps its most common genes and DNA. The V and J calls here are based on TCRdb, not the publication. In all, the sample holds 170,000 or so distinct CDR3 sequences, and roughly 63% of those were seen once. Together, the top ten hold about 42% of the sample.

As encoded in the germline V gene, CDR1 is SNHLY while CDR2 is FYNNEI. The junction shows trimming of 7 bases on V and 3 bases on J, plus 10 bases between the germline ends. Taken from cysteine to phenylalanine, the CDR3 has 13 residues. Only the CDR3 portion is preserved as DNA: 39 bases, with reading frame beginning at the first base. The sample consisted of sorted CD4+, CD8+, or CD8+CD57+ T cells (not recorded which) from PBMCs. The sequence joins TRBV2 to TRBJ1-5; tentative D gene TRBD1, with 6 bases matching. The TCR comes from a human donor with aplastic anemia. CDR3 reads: CASTGQYNQPQHF. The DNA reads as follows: TGTGCCAGCACCGGACAGTACAATCAGCCCCAGCATTTT.